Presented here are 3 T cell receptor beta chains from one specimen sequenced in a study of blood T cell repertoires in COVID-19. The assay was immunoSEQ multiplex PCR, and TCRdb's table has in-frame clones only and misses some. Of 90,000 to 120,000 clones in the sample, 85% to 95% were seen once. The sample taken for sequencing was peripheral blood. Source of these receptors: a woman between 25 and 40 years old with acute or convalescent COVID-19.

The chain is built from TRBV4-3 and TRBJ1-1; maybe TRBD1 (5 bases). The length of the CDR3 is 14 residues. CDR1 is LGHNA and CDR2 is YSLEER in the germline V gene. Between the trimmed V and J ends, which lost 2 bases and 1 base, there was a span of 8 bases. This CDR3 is CASSQRGRNTEAFF. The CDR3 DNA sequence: TGCGCCAGCAGCCAAAGGGGAAGGAACACTGAAGCTTTCTTT.

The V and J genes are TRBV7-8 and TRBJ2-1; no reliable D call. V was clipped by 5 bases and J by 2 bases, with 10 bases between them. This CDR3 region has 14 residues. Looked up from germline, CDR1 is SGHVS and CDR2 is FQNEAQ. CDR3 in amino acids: CASSPVTAYNEQFF. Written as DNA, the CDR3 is TGTGCCAGCAGCCCAGTGACTGCCTACAATGAGCAGTTCTTC.

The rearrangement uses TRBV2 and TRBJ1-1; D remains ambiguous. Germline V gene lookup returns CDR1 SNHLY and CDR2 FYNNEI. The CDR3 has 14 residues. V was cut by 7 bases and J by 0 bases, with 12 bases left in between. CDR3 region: CASKRSYMNTEAFF. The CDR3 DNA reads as TGTGCCAGCAAGAGGAGTTACATGAACACTGAAGCTTTCTTT.